What follows are 29 T cell receptor beta chains derived from one specimen sequenced in a study of technical replicates of blood from several donors. Repertoires were generated with immunoSEQ multiplex PCR, while TCRdb's copy carries only in-frame clones and drops some. Of about 79,000 clones in the sample, about 91% were seen once. Sequencing was performed on T cells isolated from PBMCs. The receptor set was obtained from a human donor in good health. Some clones in this sample may be carry-over from other donors' samples.

The chain couples TRBV2 to TRBJ2-7, with TRBD2 identical over 11 bases. CDR3 length: 16 residues. Germline values: CDR1 SNHLY, CDR2 FYNNEI. Trimming cost V 6 bases and J 6 bases; bases outside gene matches: 13. The CDR3 is CASSASTSGRTGEQYF. The CDR3 DNA is TGTGCCAGCAGCGCTTCAACTAGCGGGAGAACAGGCGAGCAGTACTTC.

The CDR3 coding sequence is TGTGCCAGCAGTGAAGCTAGCGGGAGGCGTGAGACCCAGTACTTC. Translated: CASSEASGRRETQYF. This chain joins TRBV25-1 and TRBJ2-5, with 11 bases aligning to TRBD2. This CDR3 has 15 residues. V lost 2 bases to trimming and J lost 5 bases; unmatched junction nucleotides: 4. The germline CDR1 and CDR2 sequences are MGHDK and SYGVNS.

The chain couples TRBV7-2 to TRBJ2-1; 7 bases are shared with TRBD1. Germline V gene sequence: CDR1 SGHTA, CDR2 FQGNSA. Losses at the gene ends were 5 bases for V and 0 bases for J; bases not matched to a gene: 4. The CDR3 totals 15 residues. The CDR3 DNA is TGTGCCAGCAGCCCACAGGGGAGCTCCTACAATGAGCAGTTCTTC. As protein: CASSPQGSSYNEQFF. Together with reference TRBV7-2 and TRBJ2-1, the CDR3 gives the full variable domain: GAGVSQSPSNKVTEKGKDVELRCDPISGHTALYWYRQSLGQGLEFLIYFQGNSAPDKSGLPSDRFSAERTGGSVSTLTIQRTQQEDSAVYLCASSPQGSSYNEQFFGPGTRLTVL.

This chain uses TRBV5-4 with TRBJ2-7; TRBD2 aligns across 12 bases. The trim removed 5 bases at V and 3 bases at J, leaving 6 bases unmatched. CDR1 and CDR2 from the germline V gene are SGHNT and YYREEE (reference sequence). This CDR3 spans 15 amino acids. The CDR3 nucleotides are TGTGCCAGCAGTTCTAGGACTAGCGGGAACTACGAGCAGTACTTC. Amino acids: CASSSRTSGNYEQYF.

The chain links TRBV18 to TRBJ1-1; D is possibly TRBD1 (5 bases). V lost 4 bases and J lost 1, with 13 bases in between. From germline, CDR1 is KGHSH and CDR2 LQKENI. The length of the CDR3 is 15 residues. As DNA, the CDR3 is TGTGCCAGCTCACTAATTGGGGGGTCGAACACTGAAGCTTTCTTT. This encodes CASSLIGGSNTEAFF. The full variable domain, with the rest looked up from reference TRBV18 and TRBJ1-1, is NAGVMQNPRHLVRRRGQEARLRCSPMKGHSHVYWYRQLPEEGLKFMVYLQKENIIDESGMPKERFSAEFPKEGPSILRIQQVVRGDSAAYFCASSLIGGSNTEAFFGQGTRLTVV.

The rearrangement uses TRBV28 and TRBJ1-1; D gene ambiguous. From germline, CDR1 is MDHEN and CDR2 SYDVKM. This CDR3 has 13 residues. The CDR3 DNA follows: TGTGCAGTCGTGGAGGCGGCGAACACTGAAGCTTTCTTT. This codes for CAVVEAANTEAFF.

The CDR3 loop is CASSQGLSRKPTHQADTQYF. CDR3 coding DNA: TGCGCCAGCAGCCAAGGACTTTCCCGGAAGCCAACCCATCAAGCAGATACGCAGTATTTT. The chain has TRBV4-3 and TRBJ2-3; D is undetermined. CDR3 length equals 20 residues. Germline CDR1 and CDR2: LGHNA and YSLEER. V lost 1 base and J 4 bases, leaving 27 bases between the germline ends.

V usage is TRBV5-6 and J usage is TRBJ2-7; 10 bases are shared with TRBD1. Per the germline V gene, CDR1 is SGHDT and CDR2 is YYEEEE. The CDR3 contains 15 residues. With 3 bases clipped from V and 1 base from J, the junction kept 4 bases outside the gene matches. CDR3 in DNA: TGTGCCAGCAGCTCCGGGACAGGGGTTTCCTACGAGCAGTACTTC. This translates into CASSSGTGVSYEQYF. The full variable domain, rest sourced from reference TRBV5-6 and TRBJ2-7, is DAGVTQSPTHLIKTRGQQVTLRCSPKSGHDTVSWYQQALGQGPQFIFQYYEEEERQRGNFPDRFSGHQFPNYSSELNVNALLLGDSALYLCASSSGTGVSYEQYFGPGTRLTVT.

This chain connects TRBV6-1 to TRBJ2-5; D ambiguous. CDR1 is MNHNS and CDR2 is SASEGT in the germline V gene. CDR3 size: 17 residues. The V gene lost 4 bases and the J gene lost 2 bases, with 20 bases spanning the gap. Written as DNA, the CDR3 is TGTGCCAGCAGTGTCAACAGTGGGTTGGCGTTACAAGAGACCCAGTACTTC. Protein product: CASSVNSGLALQETQYF.

The rearrangement joins TRBV9 to TRBJ1-4, with 7 positions matching TRBD1. The trim removed 4 bases at V and 7 bases at J, leaving 10 bases unmatched. Germline values: CDR1 SGDLS, CDR2 YYNGEE. This CDR3 contains 15 residues. CDR3 amino acids: CASSLNTGEIEKLFF. CDR3 bases: TGTGCCAGCAGCCTCAACACAGGGGAAATTGAAAAACTGTTTTTT.

The V call is TRBV7-2, the J call TRBJ2-1, with 12 nucleotides matching TRBD2. Looked up from germline, CDR1 is SGHTA and CDR2 is FQGNSA. V lost 5 bases to trimming and J lost 4 bases; unmatched junction nucleotides: 3. The CDR3 spans 15 residues. The CDR3 is CASSATSGSYNEQFF. As DNA, the CDR3 is TGTGCCAGCAGCGCGACTAGCGGGAGTTACAATGAGCAGTTCTTC.

The chain recombines TRBV14 with TRBJ1-2; D not resolved. Trimming shortened V by 5 bases and J by 1 base, and 5 bases separated the two germline ends. The CDR3 loop spans 12 amino acids. Germline-derived CDR1 and CDR2 are SGHDN and FVKESK. The CDR3 loop is CASSYVNYGYTF. CDR3 DNA: TGTGCCAGCAGCTATGTTAACTATGGCTACACCTTC.

The chain combines TRBV11-3 with TRBJ2-7; TRBD2 matches at 11 bases. The CDR3 length is 15 residues. The V gene end was trimmed by 4 bases and the J gene end by 6 bases; junction bases not matched to a gene: 8. CDR1 and CDR2 (germline): SGHNT, YENEEA. CDR3 bases: TGTGCCAGCAGCTCAGCAGGGACTAGCGGTTCCGAGCAGTACTTC. Translation: CASSSAGTSGSEQYF.

The rearrangement uses TRBV11-2 and TRBJ2-7; perhaps TRBD1 as D (5 bases). Germline V lookup: CDR1 SGHAT, CDR2 FQNNGV. V lost 4 bases to trimming and J lost 5 bases, with 9 bases between them. The CDR3 loop spans 12 amino acids. CDR3 in DNA: TGTGCCAGCAGCTCCCTGGGGCACGAGCAGTACTTC. This gives the protein CASSSLGHEQYF.

The chain combines TRBV14 with TRBJ2-7; D may be TRBD2 (6 bases). The germline V gene has CDR1 SGHDN and CDR2 FVKESK. V dropped 5 bases and J dropped 3 bases, with 14 bases sitting between them. This CDR3 contains 14 residues. CDR3 loop: CASSSWDFRYEQYF. In nucleotides, the CDR3 is TGTGCCAGCAGCTCCTGGGACTTTCGCTACGAGCAGTACTTC.

The chain couples TRBV4-1 to TRBJ2-7; 10 bases are shared with TRBD2. The length of the CDR3 is 15 residues. Looked up from germline, CDR1 is MGHRA and CDR2 is YSYEKL. Germline trimming cut 1 base from V and 3 bases from J; bases unmatched to any gene: 3. The chain's CDR3 is CASSQGTSGDYEQYF. The CDR3 DNA is TGCGCCAGCAGCCAAGGGACTAGCGGAGACTACGAGCAGTACTTC.

The gene calls are TRBV19 and TRBJ2-2, with D perhaps TRBD1 (6 bases). Germline values: CDR1 LNHDA, CDR2 SQIVND (reference sequence). The CDR3 covers 14 residues. V lost 7 bases, J lost 5 bases, and 14 bases lay in between. The CDR3 DNA is TGTGCCAGTACCAGGGGTTACGTTACCGGGGAGCTGTTTTTT. Its protein is CASTRGYVTGELFF.

This chain joins TRBV18 and TRBJ2-7; 8 positions agree with TRBD1. Germline V lookup: CDR1 KGHSH, CDR2 LQKENI. Trimming removed 2 bases from V and 3 bases from J; junction bases left unmatched: 9. This CDR3 is 16 amino acids long. The CDR3 here is CASSPILGQAYYEQYF. The DNA for the CDR3 is TGTGCCAGCTCACCAATTCTGGGACAGGCCTACTACGAGCAGTACTTC.

In its sample, this clone was seen once. CDR3 sequence reads: CATSRDYGTGDETQYF. In DNA form, the CDR3 reads TGTGCCACCAGCAGGGACTACGGGACAGGGGATGAGACCCAGTACTTC. The chain employs TRBV15 and TRBJ2-5; 10 bases are shared with TRBD1. The CDR3 contains 16 residues. Germline V gives CDR1 LNHNV, CDR2 YYDKDF (reference sequence). Trimming removed 3 bases from V and 5 bases from J; junction bases left unmatched: 9.

This clone occurred a few times. The rearrangement uses TRBV29-1 and TRBJ1-2, with 10 bases identical to TRBD1. The CDR3 has 12 amino acids. V was pared by 4 bases and J by 7 bases, with 3 bases of the junction left unmatched. From germline, CDR1 is SQVTM and CDR2 ANQGSEA. CDR3 in DNA: TGCAGCGTTGGTGACAGGGGGCTTGGCTACACCTTC. Protein sequence: CSVGDRGLGYTF.

This clone has more than one count but fewer than ten. The rearrangement uses TRBV5-6 and TRBJ2-1, with TRBD2 matching 7 bases. The CDR3 sequence is 17 residues long. With V trimmed by 1 base and J by 0 bases, 7 bases remained unmatched. CDR1 and CDR2 (germline): SGHDT, YYEEEE. CDR3 sequence: CASSLTGASGSYNEQFF. DNA of the CDR3: TGTGCCAGCAGCTTGACTGGGGCTAGCGGCTCCTACAATGAGCAGTTCTTC.

V gene TRBV7-3 combines with J gene TRBJ2-7, with a weak D call TRBD1 (5 bases). V lost 1 base, J lost 3 bases, and 10 bases lay in between. Germline V gene lookup returns CDR1 SGHTA and CDR2 FQGTGA. The CDR3 loop spans 14 amino acids. This CDR3 is CASSLMAQGYEQYF. CDR3 sequence (DNA): TGTGCCAGCAGCTTAATGGCCCAGGGCTACGAGCAGTACTTC.

CDR3 amino acids: CASSMTGVSEAFF. CDR3 nucleotides: TGCGCCAGCAGCATGACAGGGGTCTCTGAAGCTTTCTTT. This chain connects TRBV5-1 to TRBJ1-1, with 8 bases fitting TRBD1. Trimming took 4 bases from V and 6 from J; bases not matched to a gene: 5. CDR1 and CDR2 (germline): SGHRS, YFSETQ. CDR3 length: 13 residues.

CDR3 residues: CASTSTGLATEAFF. The CDR3 DNA sequence: TGTGCCAGCACCTCGACAGGGTTAGCCACTGAAGCTTTCTTT. The genes are TRBV2 and TRBJ1-1, with 7 nucleotides matching TRBD1. Germline V gene lookup returns CDR1 SNHLY and CDR2 FYNNEI. The V gene end was trimmed by 7 bases and the J gene end by 4 bases; junction bases not matched to a gene: 9. The CDR3 sequence is 14 residues long.

The J gene is TRBJ2-1, the V gene TRBV5-4; 14 bases match TRBD2. CDR3 length: 15 residues. CDR1 and CDR2 from the germline V gene are SGHNT and YYREEE (reference sequence). The V gene end was trimmed by 4 bases and the J gene end by 6 bases; junction bases not matched to a gene: 3. CDR3 sequence reads: CASSRGLAGANEQFF. The CDR3 DNA follows: TGTGCCAGCAGCCGGGGACTAGCGGGAGCCAATGAGCAGTTCTTC.

The chain uses TRBV4-2 and TRBJ2-7; TRBD1 aligns across 10 bases. The ends lost 0 bases at V and 4 bases at J; junction bases unmatched: 6. The CDR3 has 16 amino acids. Per the germline V gene, CDR1 is LGHNA and CDR2 is YNFKEQ. CDR3 sequence: CASSQEVGQGGYEQYF. The CDR3, as DNA: TGTGCCAGCAGCCAAGAGGTCGGACAGGGGGGGTACGAGCAGTACTTC.

The chain carries TRBV2 and TRBJ2-5; 9 bases agree with TRBD1. Per the germline V gene, CDR1 is SNHLY and CDR2 is FYNNEI. This CDR3 is built from 13 residues. V lost 6 bases, J lost 4 bases, and 3 bases stayed unmatched. The CDR3 spells CASRRTGAETQYF. The CDR3 DNA reads TGTGCCAGCAGACGGACAGGGGCAGAGACCCAGTACTTC.

The chain has TRBV7-6 and TRBJ2-5; 9 bases align to TRBD1. The V and J ends lost 6 bases and 1 base, in that order; junction bases with no gene match: 0. The length of the CDR3 is 13 residues. Looked up from germline, CDR1 is SGHVS and CDR2 is FNYEAQ. CDR3: CASRTGGQETQYF. In DNA form, the CDR3 reads TGTGCCAGCAGGACAGGGGGCCAAGAGACCCAGTACTTC.

The chain links TRBV5-4 to TRBJ2-3; the D gene is possibly TRBD2 (6 bases). V lost 4 bases and J 1 base, leaving 10 bases between the germline ends. Germline CDR1 and CDR2: SGHNT and YYREEE (reference sequence). This CDR3 is 14 amino acids long. This chain's CDR3 is CASSMWGGTDTQYF. Written as DNA, the CDR3 is TGTGCCAGCAGCATGTGGGGGGGCACAGATACGCAGTATTTT.